Here is one T cell receptor (beta chain) with its context. Its target is not known. These data belong to a study of cytomegalovirus exposure and HLA in healthy donors. CDR1 and CDR2 from the germline V gene are SEHNR and FQNEAQ (reference sequence). The CDR3 contains 14 residues. V was trimmed by 5 bases and J by 3 bases, leaving 11 bases between them. Study-wide findings and caveats: It emerged from a later analysis that several of the most significant clusters appeared to be linked to common viral pathogens. In a later analysis, a missense DCLRE1C variant was linked to TCR beta V- and J-gene trimming. Researchers reported that a few CMV-associated chains were confirmed in vitro as CMV antigen-specific.

PCR was performed using 60 Vbeta and 13 Jbeta primers. TCRdb's copy holds only in-frame clones and misses some; the assay was immunoSEQ multiplex PCR. This sample contains tens of thousands of clones. The rearrangement joins TRBV7-9 to TRBJ1-5; no reliable D call. The sequence came from a woman aged 40 to 50 in good health and CMV-seronegative. The sequenced material came from PBMCs. CDR3 sequence (DNA): TGTGCCAGCAGCCCGAGGACTGACAATCAGCCCCAGCATTTT. It yields the protein CASSPRTDNQPQHF.